These 25 T cell receptor beta chains were sequenced from one sample in a study of blood T cell repertoires in COVID-19. The method was immunoSEQ multiplex PCR; TCRdb's version includes in-frame clones alone and lacks a portion of them. The table has more than 85,000 clones, about 91% seen once. Material for sequencing was peripheral blood. The receptors were sampled from a man aged 50 to 59 with COVID-19, enrolled during active disease.

The J gene is TRBJ2-2, the V gene TRBV10-2; D gene ambiguous. With 3 bases removed from V and 2 bases from J, the gap between germline ends came to 4 bases. The germline CDR1 and CDR2 sequences are WSHSY and SAAADI. The CDR3 runs 13 residues. The CDR3 DNA follows: TGCGCCAGCAGTGACCGTAACACCGGGGAGCTGTTTTTT. This sequence encodes CASSDRNTGELFF.

This chain connects TRBV7-9 to TRBJ2-3; the match to TRBD1 covers 8 bases. CDR3 length: 15 residues. Germline-derived CDR1 and CDR2 are SEHNR and FQNEAQ (reference sequence). The junction had 7 bases not matched to a gene; V was cut back by 5 bases and J by 3 bases. The CDR3 nucleotides are TGTGCCAGCAGCCCAGGACAGGGAAGAACAGATACGCAGTATTTT. Translating it yields CASSPGQGRTDTQYF.

This clone has only one observation. V is TRBV2 and J is TRBJ2-1; possibly TRBD2 for D (5 bases). The V end was cut by 6 bases, the J end by 9 bases, with 12 bases between. The CDR3 consists of 12 residues. In germline, CDR1 is SNHLY, CDR2 FYNNEI. The CDR3 spells CASRDSASEQFF. CDR3 nucleotides: TGTGCCAGCAGGGATAGCGCGAGTGAGCAGTTCTTC.

The V and J genes are TRBV7-3 and TRBJ1-2; no clear D. The CDR3 sequence is 15 residues long. The germline V gene has CDR1 SGHTA and CDR2 FQGTGA. The V and J ends lost 4 bases and 4 bases respectively, with 16 bases between them. This CDR3 reads CASSSNPGGPYGYTF. The CDR3 bases are TGTGCCAGCAGCTCTAACCCCGGTGGGCCCTATGGCTACACCTTC.

The chain links TRBV4-1 to TRBJ2-1; 11 nucleotides agree with TRBD2. Trimming at V came to 3 bases and at J to 9 bases, leaving 7 bases not matched to a gene. The CDR3 spans 15 residues. Germline-derived CDR1 and CDR2 are MGHRA and YSYEKL. The DNA of the CDR3 is TGCGCCAGCAGCCAGGTAGCGGGGGGGCAAATTGAGCAGTTCTTC. Its protein is CASSQVAGGQIEQFF.

The gene calls are TRBV12-3 or TRBV12-4 and TRBJ2-7; D perhaps matches TRBD2 (6 bases). V was clipped by 8 bases and J by 4 bases, with 15 bases between them. This CDR3 has 13 amino acids. The CDR3, as DNA: TGTGCCAGCGGTGTAGGGGCGGGATACGAGCAGTACTTC. This sequence encodes CASGVGAGYEQYF.

The V and J genes are TRBV18 and TRBJ2-7; D call uncertain. The CDR3 has 13 residues. V was shortened by 0 bases and J by 9 bases, with 12 bases between the two germline ends. Germline CDR1 reads KGHSH; CDR2 reads LQKENI. CDR3 in amino acids: CASSPPTRLGQYF. CDR3 DNA sequence: TGTGCCAGCTCACCACCGACCCGCCTAGGGCAGTACTTC.

This chain links TRBV28 with TRBJ2-7; a possible D gene is TRBD2 (5 bases). Germline CDR1 MDHEN, CDR2 SYDVKM. The CDR3 extends over 15 amino acids. Deletions cut 2 bases from V and 5 bases from J, with 16 bases between. The CDR3 reads CASSLMAAGANEQYF. The CDR3 nucleotides are TGTGCCAGCAGTTTAATGGCGGCGGGTGCAAACGAGCAGTACTTC.

The chain employs TRBV5-5 and TRBJ1-5; 7 positions match TRBD1. The CDR3 totals 15 residues. Germline-derived CDR1 and CDR2 are SGHKS and YYEKEE (reference sequence). V lost 2 bases and J lost 4; bases outside the gene matches: 6. CDR3 nucleotides: TGTGCCAGCAGCTTTTGGCAGGGGGGTAATCAGCCCCAGCATTTT. The encoded protein is CASSFWQGGNQPQHF. Full variable domain (missing parts from reference TRBV5-5 and TRBJ1-5): DAGVTQSPTHLIKTRGQQVTLRCSPISGHKSVSWYQQVLGQGPQFIFQYYEKEERGRGNFPDRFSARQFPNYSSELNVNALLLGDSALYLCASSFWQGGNQPQHFGDGTRLSIL.

This rearrangement joins TRBV3-1 (or the pseudogene TRBV3-2) to TRBJ1-1, with 11 bases that match TRBD1. V lost 0 bases, J lost 5 bases, and 17 bases stayed unmatched. This CDR3 has 20 amino acids. Germline values: CDR1 LGHDT, CDR2 YNNKEL (reference sequence). In DNA form, the CDR3 reads TGTGCCAGCAGCCAAGAGACATACTCCTCCATTCGGGACAGGGGGACTGAAGCTTTCTTT. It specifies CASSQETYSSIRDRGTEAFF.

This chain joins TRBV7-8 and TRBJ2-7; 7 nucleotides line up with TRBD1. Germline-derived CDR1 and CDR2 are SGHVS and FQNEAQ. Trimming cost V 5 bases and J 3 bases; bases outside gene matches: 7. The CDR3 has 14 amino acids. CDR3 amino acids: CASSPRQGNYEQYF. For the CDR3, the DNA is TGTGCCAGCAGCCCCCGACAGGGTAACTACGAGCAGTACTTC. The full variable domain, completed using reference TRBV7-8 and TRBJ2-7, is GAGVSQSPRYKVAKRGQDVALRCDPISGHVSLFWYQQALGQGPEFLTYFQNEAQLDKSGLPSDRFFAERPEGSVSTLKIQRTQQEDSAVYLCASSPRQGNYEQYFGPGTRLTVT.

This chain links TRBV10-2 with TRBJ1-3; a possible D gene is TRBD1 (5 bases). Trimming pared 8 bases from V and 4 bases from J, leaving 9 bases between. Germline V gene data show CDR1 as WSHSY and CDR2 as SAAADI. This CDR3 spans 12 amino acids. For the CDR3, the DNA is TGCGCCAGCGGGACTGGCGGAAACACCATATATTTT. This translates into CASGTGGNTIYF.

The genes are TRBV5-1 and TRBJ1-2; 8 bases match TRBD1. Germline-derived CDR1 and CDR2 are SGHRS and YFSETQ. The CDR3 extends over 15 amino acids. Unmatched junction bases numbered 10, after V lost 4 bases and J lost 5 bases. For the CDR3, the DNA is TGCGCCAGCAGCCCGGGTAGGACAGGGCCTTATGGCTACACCTTC. It is translated as CASSPGRTGPYGYTF.

This chain's CDR3 is CASSSSQHSGAEAFF. CDR3 coding DNA: TGTGCCAGCTCATCCTCCCAACACAGCGGGGCTGAAGCTTTCTTT. The V gene is TRBV18, the J gene TRBJ1-1; D is ambiguous. In germline, CDR1 is KGHSH, CDR2 LQKENI. Deletions cut 5 bases from V and 6 bases from J, with 19 bases between. The CDR3 extends over 15 amino acids. Using reference TRBV18 and TRBJ1-1 for the parts outside the CDR3, the full variable domain is NAGVMQNPRHLVRRRGQEARLRCSPMKGHSHVYWYRQLPEEGLKFMVYLQKENIIDESGMPKERFSAEFPKEGPSILRIQQVVRGDSAAYFCASSSSQHSGAEAFFGQGTRLTVV.

The rearrangement uses TRBV6-5 and TRBJ2-7; 9 bases agree with TRBD2. V dropped 0 bases and J dropped 6; count of bases not matched to a gene: 9. Germline CDR1 reads MNHEY; CDR2 reads SVGAGI. The CDR3 loop spans 16 amino acids. CDR3 sequence reads: CASSYSAGGHQGEQYF. CDR3 sequence (DNA): TGTGCCAGCAGTTACTCGGCGGGGGGGCATCAGGGCGAGCAGTACTTC.

This chain joins TRBV7-2 and TRBJ1-5; 8 nucleotides agree with TRBD1. The trim removed 2 bases at V and 3 bases at J, leaving 3 bases unmatched. CDR1 and CDR2 from the germline V gene are SGHTA and FQGNSA. CDR3 length: 15 amino acids. The chain's CDR3 is CASSLQTGANQPQHF. CDR3 bases: TGTGCCAGCAGCTTACAGACAGGGGCCAATCAGCCCCAGCATTTT. The complete variable domain, with remaining parts taken from reference TRBV7-2 and TRBJ1-5, reads GAGVSQSPSNKVTEKGKDVELRCDPISGHTALYWYRQSLGQGLEFLIYFQGNSAPDKSGLPSDRFSAERTGGSVSTLTIQRTQQEDSAVYLCASSLQTGANQPQHFGDGTRLSIL.

Comment on this clone: In the same sample, other DNA sequences code for this CDR3. The chain has TRBV12-5 and TRBJ2-2, with 8 bases aligning to TRBD1. The CDR3 contains 18 residues. Germline CDR1 reads LGHNT; CDR2 reads FRNRAP. Trimming at V came to 1 base and at J to 2 bases, leaving 9 bases not matched to a gene. CDR3 bases: TGTGCTAGTGGTTTGGCCTCCAAGACAGGGGCCAACACCGGGGAGCTGTTTTTT. Translating it yields CASGLASKTGANTGELFF.

V and J are TRBV11-2 and TRBJ1-2, with D uncertain. The CDR3 contains 13 residues. The germline CDR1 and CDR2 sequences are SGHAT and FQNNGV. V was trimmed by 5 bases and J by 6 bases, leaving 13 bases between them. The CDR3 DNA reads as TGTGCCAGCAGCCTAAACCCCGGGGATGGCTACACCTTC. This translates into CASSLNPGDGYTF.

The genes are TRBV6-5 and TRBJ1-3; 7 bases are shared with TRBD1. This CDR3 spans 14 amino acids. In germline, CDR1 is MNHEY, CDR2 SVGAGI. V lost 6 bases to trimming and J lost 10 bases; unmatched junction nucleotides: 12. CDR3 in amino acids: CASRETGPQTTIYF. For the CDR3, the DNA is TGTGCCAGCAGGGAGACAGGGCCCCAAACAACCATATATTTT.

The chain is built from TRBV7-2 and TRBJ2-3; TRBD2 aligns across 10 bases. Looked up from germline, CDR1 is SGHTA and CDR2 is FQGNSA. This CDR3 region has 15 residues. Trimming took 3 bases from V and 6 from J; bases not matched to a gene: 6. CDR3 protein: CASSFERGGRDTQYF. Written as DNA, the CDR3 is TGTGCCAGCAGCTTTGAGCGGGGGGGCCGGGATACGCAGTATTTT.

This chain joins TRBV3-1 (or the pseudogene TRBV3-2) and TRBJ2-2; weak D call: TRBD2 (6 bases). Trimming left V 4 bases short and J 6 bases short, with 12 bases between. CDR3 length: 14 residues. Germline V gives CDR1 LGHDT, CDR2 YNNKEL (reference sequence). This CDR3 is CASSLIRGSGELFF. In DNA, the CDR3 is TGTGCCAGCAGCCTTATTCGGGGGTCCGGGGAGCTGTTTTTT.

This chain joins TRBV9 and TRBJ1-1; weak D call: TRBD1 (6 bases). This CDR3 spans 15 amino acids. Germline CDR1 SGDLS, CDR2 YYNGEE. The V end lost 1 base, the J end lost 0 bases, and 10 bases lay between the germline ends. The CDR3 loop is CASSVYEGVNTEAFF. For the CDR3, the DNA is TGTGCCAGCAGCGTATATGAGGGGGTGAACACTGAAGCTTTCTTT.

This clone showed up just once. The chain uses TRBV19 and TRBJ2-7; D is perhaps TRBD2 (5 bases). Germline assignment: CDR1 LNHDA and CDR2 SQIVND (reference sequence). This CDR3 contains 12 residues. V was trimmed by 9 bases and J by 3 bases, leaving 12 bases between them. CDR3 nucleotide sequence: TGTGCCAGCGAGGGAGAGGACTACGAGCAGTACTTC. Translation: CASEGEDYEQYF.

This chain joins TRBV5-4 and TRBJ1-2; no clear D gene. Per germline, CDR1 SGHNT and CDR2 YYREEE (reference sequence). This CDR3 contains 13 residues. The ends were cut back, 0 bases at V and 8 bases at J, with 11 bases in the middle. The CDR3 bases are TGTGCCAGCAGCTTGGAGTACAGCCTAGGCTACACCTTC. Its protein product is CASSLEYSLGYTF.

The rearrangement joins TRBV4-1 to TRBJ2-7; 8 nucleotides line up with TRBD2. The CDR3 has 16 residues. The germline gives CDR1 MGHRA, CDR2 YSYEKL. V shed 0 bases, J shed 4 bases, and the junction held 8 bases outside the gene matches. This chain's CDR3 is CASSQEGAGGEYEQYF. CDR3 sequence (DNA): TGCGCCAGCAGCCAAGAAGGCGCGGGGGGCGAATACGAGCAGTACTTC.